The following is a T cell receptor beta chain sequence with its context. The target antigen is unknown. This CDR3 comprises 14 residues. V was trimmed by 11 bases and J by 2 bases, leaving 16 bases between them. CDR1 SGHNT and CDR2 YENEEA come from the germline V gene. These data originate in a study of cytomegalovirus exposure and HLA in healthy donors. Findings of the study overall: Productive rates of about 87% or about 30% were seen for most TCR beta V segments in an earlier analysis.

PCR primers comprised 60 Vbeta and 13 Jbeta primers. The protocol was immunoSEQ multiplex PCR, while the TCRdb copy is restricted to in-frame clones and leaves out a portion. The data hold roughly 100,000 clones, with roughly 73% observed a single time. This sequence joins TRBV11-3 and TRBJ1-5, with a tentative D call TRBD1 (5 bases). The TCR was taken from a woman aged 35 to 49 in good health and CMV-seropositive. Sample: PBMCs. CDR3 loop: CAGGQGYGNQPQHF. The CDR3 DNA follows: TGTGCCGGAGGGCAGGGATATGGCAATCAGCCCCAGCATTTT. The variable domain in full, completed from reference TRBV11-3 and TRBJ1-5, reads EAGVVQSPRYKIIEKKQPVAFWCNPISGHNTLYWYLQNLGQGPELLIRYENEEAVDDSQLPKDRFSAERLKGVDSTLKIQPAELGDSAVYLCAGGQGYGNQPQHFGDGTRLSIL.